One and the same sample provided the 16 T cell receptor beta chains below, sequenced in a study of blood T cell repertoires in COVID-19. Only in-frame clones appear in the TCRdb table, and some are missing; sequencing was by immunoSEQ multiplex PCR. This sample has about 400,000 clones, with approximately 88% found just once. Sequencing used PBMCs or T cells enriched from blood (not recorded which). The receptors come from a middle-aged woman with acute COVID-19.

The J gene is TRBJ1-2, the V gene TRBV6-1, with unresolved D. The CDR3 totals 14 residues. The V gene lost 1 base and the J gene lost 2 bases, with 8 bases spanning the gap. Germline values: CDR1 MNHNS, CDR2 SASEGT. CDR3 residues: CASSEVYRNYGYTF. The CDR3 bases are TGTGCCAGCAGTGAAGTATACAGAAACTATGGCTACACCTTC.

This clone was seen a few times. This rearrangement joins TRBV28 to TRBJ1-5; 9 bases map to TRBD1. From germline, CDR1 is MDHEN and CDR2 SYDVKM. The V and J ends lost 3 bases and 5 bases, in that order; junction bases with no gene match: 8. The CDR3 runs to 16 residues. The CDR3 reads CASSFPGTGKDQPQHF. CDR3 in DNA: TGTGCCAGCAGTTTCCCTGGGACAGGGAAGGATCAGCCCCAGCATTTT.

The chain uses TRBV3-1 (or the pseudogene TRBV3-2) and TRBJ2-1, with D uncertain. This CDR3 has 14 amino acids. Germline CDR1 reads LGHDT; CDR2 reads YNNKEL (reference sequence). Deletions cut 0 bases from V and 4 bases from J, with 7 bases between. The CDR3: CASSQDGPYNEQFF. The CDR3 nucleotides are TGTGCCAGCAGCCAAGATGGCCCGTACAATGAGCAGTTCTTC.

The chain links TRBV6-1 to TRBJ1-2; D is undetermined. Per germline, CDR1 MNHNS and CDR2 SASEGT. V was clipped by 3 bases and J by 7 bases, with 15 bases between them. The CDR3 length is 14 residues. The CDR3 bases are TGTGCCAGCAGTGACCCGGGGAGGGTCGGTGGCTACACCTTC. It codes for CASSDPGRVGGYTF.

The rearrangement uses TRBV18 and TRBJ1-2; the D gene is possibly TRBD1 (6 bases). Germline V gene lookup returns CDR1 KGHSH and CDR2 LQKENI. V was shortened by 6 bases and J by 10 bases, with 18 bases between the two germline ends. The CDR3 is made up of 13 amino acids. The CDR3 loop reads CASSPPGGRDYTF. The CDR3 DNA follows: TGTGCCAGCTCCCCGCCGGGGGGCAGGGACTACACCTTC.

The chain combines TRBV14 with TRBJ2-2; D is possibly TRBD1 (6 bases). The CDR3 loop spans 15 amino acids. Germline V gene data show CDR1 as SGHDN and CDR2 as FVKESK. The V and J ends lost 5 bases and 4 bases respectively, with 14 bases between them. The CDR3 spells CASSFRPGATGELFF. The CDR3 coding sequence is TGTGCCAGCAGCTTCCGTCCAGGGGCCACCGGGGAGCTGTTTTTT.

This clone occurred a few times. CDR3 nucleotide sequence: TGCGCCAGCAGCTTGGAACGGGGAAACTATGGCTACACCTTC. Protein product: CASSLERGNYGYTF. The chain links TRBV5-1 to TRBJ1-2; no definite D call. Trimming took 0 bases from V and 2 from J, leaving 8 bases between them. This CDR3 has 14 amino acids. Germline CDR1 is SGHRS and CDR2 is YFSETQ. Using reference TRBV5-1 and TRBJ1-2 for the parts outside the CDR3, the full variable domain is KAGVTQTPRYLIKTRGQQVTLSCSPISGHRSVSWYQQTPGQGLQFLFEYFSETQRNKGNFPGRFSGRQFSNSRSEMNVSTLELGDSALYLCASSLERGNYGYTFGSGTRLTVV.

V gene TRBV5-1 combines with J gene TRBJ2-2; 8 bases map to TRBD1. J gave up 7 bases and V 1 base, and 6 bases lay outside the gene matches. The CDR3 covers 15 residues. Germline-derived CDR1 and CDR2 are SGHRS and YFSETQ. CDR3 nucleotides: TGCGCCAGCAGCTTGTCAGGGGGCGGAATCGGGGAGCTGTTTTTT. Translated, it gives CASSLSGGGIGELFF.

The chain combines TRBV28 with TRBJ2-7, with D possibly TRBD1 on 6 matching bases. Germline V gene sequence: CDR1 MDHEN, CDR2 SYDVKM. The CDR3 is 13 amino acids. V was shortened by 10 bases and J by 6 bases, with 19 bases between the two germline ends. This chain's CDR3 is CAIGQSLGGEQYF. The DNA for the CDR3 is TGTGCCATCGGACAGTCCCTAGGAGGCGAGCAGTACTTC.

The V call is TRBV7-9, the J call TRBJ2-2; 8 bases fit TRBD1. The CDR3 covers 14 residues. V lost 7 bases and J lost 6; bases outside the gene matches: 7. The germline CDR1 and CDR2 sequences are SEHNR and FQNEAQ (reference sequence). The CDR3 spells CASNRQGWAGELFF. Here the CDR3 DNA reads TGTGCCAGCAACCGACAGGGGTGGGCCGGGGAGCTGTTTTTT.

The chain has TRBV5-4 and TRBJ2-5; tentative D call: TRBD1 (6 bases). Germline CDR1 SGHNT, CDR2 YYREEE (reference sequence). V lost 0 bases to trimming and J lost 5 bases, with 14 bases between them. The CDR3 extends over 15 amino acids. The CDR3 region is CASSLEPLRGETQYF. The CDR3 region has the DNA TGTGCCAGCAGCTTGGAGCCCCTAAGGGGGGAGACCCAGTACTTC.

This sequence joins TRBV4-2 and TRBJ2-7; maybe TRBD2 (5 bases). The V end was cut by 2 bases, the J end by 2 bases, with 13 bases between. CDR1 is LGHNA, CDR2 YNFKEQ, per germline. The CDR3 contains 15 residues. The CDR3 spells CASSQSPGITYEQYF. CDR3 coding DNA: TGTGCCAGCAGCCAATCACCCGGGATTACCTACGAGCAGTACTTC.

This clone is a singleton in its sample. The genes are TRBV4-1 and TRBJ2-1; perhaps TRBD2 as D (7 bases). The germline V and J ends were trimmed by 0 bases and 5 bases, with 14 bases remaining between them. Germline CDR1 is MGHRA and CDR2 is YSYEKL. The CDR3 has 16 residues. CDR3 coding DNA: TGCGCCAGCAGCCAAGATACGAGGGGGGGCAACAATGAGCAGTTCTTC. Its translation: CASSQDTRGGNNEQFF.

V is TRBV7-9 and J is TRBJ2-5; D not resolved. The germline gives CDR1 SEHNR, CDR2 FQNEAQ (reference sequence). V was clipped by 3 bases and J by 2 bases, with 7 bases between them. This CDR3 region has 13 residues. The chain's CDR3 is CASSFSSQETQYF. The CDR3 bases are TGTGCCAGCAGCTTTAGTTCGCAAGAGACCCAGTACTTC.

The chain carries TRBV30 and TRBJ1-5, with D uncertain. Trimming took off 5 bases at V and 4 bases at J, with 9 bases between the two ends. CDR3 length equals 12 residues. Per the germline V gene, CDR1 is GTSNPN and CDR2 is SVGIG (reference sequence). The CDR3 DNA is TGTGCCTGGGGTGGCGGTAATCAGCCCCAGCATTTT. Translated: CAWGGGNQPQHF.

The V call is TRBV27, the J call TRBJ2-2, with 7 nucleotides matching TRBD1. Germline CDR1 MNHEY, CDR2 SMNVEV (reference sequence). Trimming took 7 bases from V and 6 from J; bases not matched to a gene: 8. The CDR3 contains 14 residues. The CDR3 sequence is CASNLGGAAGELFF. Here the CDR3 DNA reads TGTGCCAGCAACCTAGGGGGCGCCGCCGGGGAGCTGTTTTTT.